This T cell receptor (beta chain) was sequenced for a study of blood T cell repertoires in COVID-19. For the study at large: The United States, Italy and Spain were the sources of the acute and convalescent COVID-19 samples.

This clone was picked up one time. At one of its ends the junction is not consistent with the germline gene, which may arise from a read error. Clones were read by immunoSEQ multiplex PCR, and TCRdb kept only the in-frame ones, dropping some. The repertoire holds about 60,000 clones, just under 75% seen once, with 4% to 5.5% in the top ten. Germline values: CDR1 KGHSH, CDR2 LQKENI. This CDR3 is 17 amino acids long. Recruited during active infection, patients (from Seattle) were subsequently followed longitudinally. What was sequenced was peripheral blood. This rearrangement joins TRBV18 to TRBJ1-5, with TRBD1 matching 11 bases. The receptor's source is a woman between 65 and 79 years old with COVID-19, enrolled during active disease. CDR3 in DNA: TGTGCCAGCTCCCCACTGCCGGACAGGGGGCAGGATCAGCCCCAGCATTTT. It codes for CASSPLPDRGQDQPQHF.